This is a list of T cell receptor beta chains from one sample in a study of T cells in Graves' hyperthyroidism and ophthalmopathy. A single record per CDR3 protein comes from TCRdb applying MiXCR to the multiplex PCR reads. The data contain some 600,000 distinct CDR3 sequences, roughly 14% of them seen just once; the ten biggest clones take up about 5.8%. The sample comprised blood. The receptor source for this set is a woman younger than 45 with Graves' hyperthyroidism that later progressed to Graves' ophthalmopathy. Each CDR3 is given with its conserved first and last residue. Fields, in order: J gene, V gene, D gene, clone size, CDR3 DNA, CDR3 protein. D genes are given only for firm matches. For some rows the clone size is stated as once, few or many, or as a class when expanded; others skip it.

J gene: TRBJ2-7
V gene: TRBV12-3/TRBV12-4
D gene: TRBD2
clone size: many
CDR3 DNA: TGTGCCAGCAGTTTGGCTAGCGGGAGTCCCTACGAGCAGTACTTC
CDR3 protein: CASSLASGSPYEQYF

J gene: TRBJ1-5
V gene: TRBV5-6
D gene: -
clone size: many
CDR3 DNA: TGTGCCAGCAGCTCTATTGACGGGAATCAGCCCCAGCATTTT
CDR3 protein: CASSSIDGNQPQHF

J gene: TRBJ2-3
V gene: TRBV3-1
D gene: -
clone size: many
CDR3 DNA: TGTGCCAGCAGCCAATTAGTTTCTCTCACAGATACGCAGTATTTT
CDR3 protein: CASSQLVSLTDTQYF

J gene: TRBJ2-3
V gene: TRBV19
D gene: -
clone size: -
CDR3 DNA: TGTGCCAGTAGTATCCTGGGGGAAGGCCAGGATACGCAGTATTTT
CDR3 protein: CASSILGEGQDTQYF

J gene: TRBJ1-2
V gene: TRBV7-2
D gene: -
clone size: many
CDR3 DNA: TGTGCCAGCAGCTTAGGAGGAGGGGCTAACTATGGCTACACCTTC
CDR3 protein: CASSLGGGANYGYTF

J gene: TRBJ1-5
V gene: TRBV10-2
D gene: -
clone size: many
CDR3 DNA: TGCGCCAGCAGTGAGAGTACCTACAATCAGCCCCAGCATTTT
CDR3 protein: CASSESTYNQPQHF

J gene: TRBJ1-1
V gene: TRBV6-1
D gene: -
clone size: few
CDR3 DNA: TGTGCCAGCAGTGAAAAGGGGGGGAACACTGAAGCTTTCTTT
CDR3 protein: CASSEKGGNTEAFF

J gene: TRBJ1-1
V gene: TRBV5-5
D gene: -
clone size: many
CDR3 DNA: TGTGCCAGCAGCTTGACCCCGACAGGAAACACTGAAGCTTTCTTT
CDR3 protein: CASSLTPTGNTEAFF

J gene: TRBJ2-1
V gene: TRBV11-2
D gene: -
clone size: many
CDR3 DNA: TGTGCCAGCAGCTTAGATGGGGGTTCAGAGTTCTTC
CDR3 protein: CASSLDGGSEFF

J gene: TRBJ2-3
V gene: TRBV5-1
D gene: TRBD2
clone size: many
CDR3 DNA: TGCGCCAGCAGCGGGGGACTAGCGGGACCCACAGATACGCAGTATTTT
CDR3 protein: CASSGGLAGPTDTQYF

J gene: TRBJ1-4
V gene: TRBV20-1
D gene: TRBD1
clone size: -
CDR3 DNA: TGCAGTGCCTCGACCGGGACAGGGCCTGAAAAACTGTTTTTT
CDR3 protein: CSASTGTGPEKLFF

J gene: TRBJ2-1
V gene: TRBV7-6
D gene: -
clone size: -
CDR3 DNA: TGTGCCAGCAGCTTATGGCTCAACTCCTACAATGAGCAGTTCTTC
CDR3 protein: CASSLWLNSYNEQFF

J gene: TRBJ1-4
V gene: TRBV12-3/TRBV12-4
D gene: TRBD1
clone size: many
CDR3 DNA: TGTGCCAGCAGTTATGGGACAGGGAGGACTAATGAAAAACTGTTTTTT
CDR3 protein: CASSYGTGRTNEKLFF

J gene: TRBJ1-2
V gene: TRBV6-2/TRBV6-3
D gene: -
clone size: many
CDR3 DNA: TGTGCCAGCACGAAAGGAGGGGCTTTTGGCTACACCTTC
CDR3 protein: CASTKGGAFGYTF

J gene: TRBJ1-1
V gene: TRBV19
D gene: -
clone size: many
CDR3 DNA: TGTGCCAGTAGTCACGGGGCGCCGGGCACTGAAGCTTTCTTT
CDR3 protein: CASSHGAPGTEAFF

J gene: TRBJ1-2
V gene: TRBV3-1
D gene: -
clone size: many
CDR3 DNA: TGTGCCAGCAGCCAAGAAGTCGGCTATGGCTACACCTTC
CDR3 protein: CASSQEVGYGYTF

J gene: TRBJ2-7
V gene: TRBV11-2
D gene: -
clone size: many
CDR3 DNA: TGTGCCAGCAGCTCACGCTCGGGAACAGGGTCCGAGCAGTACTTC
CDR3 protein: CASSSRSGTGSEQYF

J gene: TRBJ2-7
V gene: TRBV3-2
D gene: -
clone size: -
CDR3 DNA: TGTGCCAGCAGCCAAGTCGCACCCCTCGAGCAGTACTTC
CDR3 protein: CASSQVAPLEQYF

J gene: TRBJ2-1
V gene: TRBV7-3
D gene: -
clone size: few
CDR3 DNA: TGTGCCAGCAGCTTATCGGAGGGGTCACACAATGAGCAGTTCTTC
CDR3 protein: CASSLSEGSHNEQFF

J gene: TRBJ1-2
V gene: TRBV11-3
D gene: TRBD1
clone size: few
CDR3 DNA: TGTGCCAGCAGCCAGATAGGACAGGGGCGGAACTATGGCTACACCTTC
CDR3 protein: CASSQIGQGRNYGYTF

J gene: TRBJ2-3
V gene: TRBV12-3/TRBV12-4
D gene: -
clone size: many
CDR3 DNA: TGTGCCAGCAGCCCCCCGATGGGGGAGCCGGATACGCAGTATTTT
CDR3 protein: CASSPPMGEPDTQYF

J gene: TRBJ1-6
V gene: TRBV12-3/TRBV12-4
D gene: -
clone size: many
CDR3 DNA: TGTGCCAGCAGAGCGAGATTCAATTCACCCCTCCACTTT
CDR3 protein: CASRARFNSPLHF

J gene: TRBJ1-3
V gene: TRBV19
D gene: TRBD1
clone size: many
CDR3 DNA: TGTGCCAGGAGAACAGGGGGCTCTGGAAACACCATATATTTT
CDR3 protein: CARRTGGSGNTIYF

J gene: TRBJ2-7
V gene: TRBV10-3
D gene: TRBD2
clone size: many
CDR3 DNA: TGTGCCATCAGTGGGACTTCCGGGACTAGCGGCTACGAGCAGTACTTC
CDR3 protein: CAISGTSGTSGYEQYF

J gene: TRBJ2-2
V gene: TRBV9
D gene: -
clone size: few
CDR3 DNA: TGTGCCAGCAGCGTAGGCCGTCATACCGGGGAGCTGTTTTTT
CDR3 protein: CASSVGRHTGELFF

J gene: TRBJ2-1
V gene: TRBV11-1
D gene: -
clone size: many
CDR3 DNA: TGTGCCAGCAGCTTGACTAGTCGAGGTGCCTACAATGAGCAGTTCTTC
CDR3 protein: CASSLTSRGAYNEQFF

J gene: TRBJ2-3
V gene: TRBV6-6
D gene: -
clone size: few
CDR3 DNA: TGTGCCAGCAGTTACTCGATGGCGGATACGCAGTATTTT
CDR3 protein: CASSYSMADTQYF

J gene: TRBJ1-1
V gene: TRBV28
D gene: -
clone size: many
CDR3 DNA: TGTGCCAGCAGCCAGTCCCGCCGGGCCACTATCGGAGCTTTCTTT
CDR3 protein: CASSQSRRATIGAFF

J gene: TRBJ2-1
V gene: TRBV20-1
D gene: -
clone size: many
CDR3 DNA: TGCAGTGCTAGCGAAACCTGGCGTGAGCAGTTCTTC
CDR3 protein: CSASETWREQFF

J gene: TRBJ1-1
V gene: TRBV20-1
D gene: -
clone size: many
CDR3 DNA: TGCAGTGCTAGCTCTATGAACACTGAAGCTTTCTTT
CDR3 protein: CSASSMNTEAFF

J gene: TRBJ1-2
V gene: TRBV29-1
D gene: -
clone size: many
CDR3 DNA: TGCAGCGTTGATACTTCTAGGAACTATGGCTACACCTTC
CDR3 protein: CSVDTSRNYGYTF